This TCR beta chain was observed in a study of OX40 agonist ivuxolimab in advanced cancers. About the research overall: Antecedent anti-PD-1, anti-PD-L1 or anti-CTLA-4 therapy was permissible, with under 50% having received some. There were three patients with partial responses, one having hepatocellular carcinoma and two cutaneous melanoma. General study findings and limits: At 0.1 to 3.0 mg/kg and by week 6, CD4+ and CD8+ T cells in the blood had expanded clonally. Patients with a partial response at 0.1-3.0 mg/kg had among the lowest clonal expansion.

The table came from immunoSEQ multiplex PCR; TCRdb's copy has only in-frame clones and leaves some out. The table has about 36,000 clones, 74% seen once. As for this clone: Its antigen remains unknown.

This receptor was taken from an adult with an advanced solid tumor such as melanoma, head and neck, liver or kidney cancer. The starting material was CD4+ or CD8+ T cells sorted from blood, obtained in a trial of the OX40 agonist ivuxolimab.

In DNA form, the CDR3 reads TGTGCCAGCAGTCTTACACCCGGAGCAGATCAGCCCCAGCATTTT. Translated, it gives CASSLTPGADQPQHF. The chain combines TRBV28 with TRBJ1-5; D is undetermined. This CDR3 comprises 15 residues. In germline, CDR1 is MDHEN, CDR2 SYDVKM. Trimming took off 5 bases at V and 5 bases at J, with 16 bases between the two ends. The full variable domain, completed using reference TRBV28 and TRBJ1-5, is DVKVTQSSRYLVKRTGEKVFLECVQDMDHENMFWYRQDPGLGLRLIYFSYDVKMKEKGDIPEGYSVSREKKERFSLILESASTNQTSMYLCASSLTPGADQPQHFGDGTRLSIL.